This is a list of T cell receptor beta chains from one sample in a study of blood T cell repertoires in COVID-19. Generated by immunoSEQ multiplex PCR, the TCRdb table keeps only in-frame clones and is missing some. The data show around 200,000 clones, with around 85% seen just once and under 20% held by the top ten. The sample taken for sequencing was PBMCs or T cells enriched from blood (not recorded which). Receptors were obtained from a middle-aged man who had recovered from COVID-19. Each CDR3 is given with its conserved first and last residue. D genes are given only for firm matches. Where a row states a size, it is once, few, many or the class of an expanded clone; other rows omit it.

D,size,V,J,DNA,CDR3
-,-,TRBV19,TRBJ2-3,TGTGCCACGAGGGGCCTAGCGATCACAGATACGCAGTATTTT,CATRGLAITDTQYF
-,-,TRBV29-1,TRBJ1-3,TGCAGCGTTGTCGTCGGGGGCTCTGGAAACACCATATATTTT,CSVVVGGSGNTIYF
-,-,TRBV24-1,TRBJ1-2,TGTGCCACCAGTGATTCCGCCGGGGGCTACACCTTC,CATSDSAGGYTF
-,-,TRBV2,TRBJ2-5,TGTGCCAGCAGTGAAGCGGGGAGGACCGAGACCCAGTACTTC,CASSEAGRTETQYF
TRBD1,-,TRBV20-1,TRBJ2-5,TGCAGTGCTAGTAAGGGACAGGGGGCGCGACGGGAGACCCAGTACTTC,CSASKGQGARRETQYF
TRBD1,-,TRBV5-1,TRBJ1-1,TGCGCCAGCCGCGGGGACAGCTTGAACACTGAAGCTTTCTTT,CASRGDSLNTEAFF
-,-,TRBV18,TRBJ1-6,TGTGCCAGCTCAGCGGGTACCGATAATTCACCCCTCCACTTT,CASSAGTDNSPLHF
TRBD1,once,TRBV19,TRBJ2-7,TGTGCCAGTAGTATTTCCGGGACAGGGCGAGACGAGCAGTACTTC,CASSISGTGRDEQYF
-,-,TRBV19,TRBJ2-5,TGTGCCAGTAGTCCCCCTCAGGGTCAAGAGACCCAGTACTTC,CASSPPQGQETQYF
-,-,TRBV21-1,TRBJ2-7,TGTGCCAGCAGCACCCATTGCCTCACCTCCAATAGGACTACAAAATACGAGCAGTACTTC,CASSTHCLTSNRTTKYEQYF
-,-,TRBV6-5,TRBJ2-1,TGTGCCAGCAGTTACCGGAGCGAATCCTACAATGAGCAGTTCTTC,CASSYRSESYNEQFF
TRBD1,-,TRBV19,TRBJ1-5,TGTGCCAGCGACAGGGTTGGGACTTACAATCAGCCCCAGCATTTT,CASDRVGTYNQPQHF
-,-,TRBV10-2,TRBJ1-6,TGCGCCAGCAGTGAGACAGGGTCCTATTCACCCCTCCACTTT,CASSETGSYSPLHF
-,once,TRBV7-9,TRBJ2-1,TGTGCCAGCAGCTTAGGCGAACGGGGGAAGCAGTTCTTC,CASSLGERGKQFF
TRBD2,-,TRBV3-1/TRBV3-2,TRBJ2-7,TGTGCCAGCAGCCAGTTAGCGGGAGCGGGAGAGCAGTACTTC,CASSQLAGAGEQYF
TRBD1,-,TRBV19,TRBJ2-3,TGTGCCAGTAGGGACGGGACAGGTCTTGGGGATACGCAGTATTTT,CASRDGTGLGDTQYF
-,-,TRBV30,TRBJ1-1,TGTGCCCACAAGAAGGGGCGGACTGAAGCTTTCTTT,CAHKKGRTEAFF
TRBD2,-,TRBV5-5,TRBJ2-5,TGTGCCAGCAGCTTGGTGGGGTCGGCTAGCGGGAGAGAGACCCAGTACTTC,CASSLVGSASGRETQYF
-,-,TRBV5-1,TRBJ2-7,TGCGCCAGCAGCCGGGACAACTCCTACGAGCAGTACTTC,CASSRDNSYEQYF
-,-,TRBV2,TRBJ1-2,TGTGCCAGCAGTAAGACAGATTATGGCTACACCTTC,CASSKTDYGYTF
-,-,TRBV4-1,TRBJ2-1,TGCGCCAGCAGTCGTACGGAGGCTTGGGAGCAGTTCTTC,CASSRTEAWEQFF
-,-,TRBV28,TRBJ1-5,TGTGCCAGCAGTTTATTTAGGGGATTCTTGGGCAATCAGCCCCAGCATTTT,CASSLFRGFLGNQPQHF
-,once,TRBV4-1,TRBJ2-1,TGCGCCAGCAGCCAAGATGGGGCAGGGAACAATGAGCAGTTCTTC,CASSQDGAGNNEQFF
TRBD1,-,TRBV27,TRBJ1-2,TGTGCCAGCAGGACAGGGGGCGCTGGCTATGGCTACACCTTC,CASRTGGAGYGYTF
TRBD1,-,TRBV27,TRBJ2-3,TGTGCCAGCAGTCGCGCCTCCTGGGACAGGGTAGATACGCAGTATTTT,CASSRASWDRVDTQYF
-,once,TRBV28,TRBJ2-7,TGTGCCAGCAGTTTACAGACTGTCTCCTACGAGCAGTACTTC,CASSLQTVSYEQYF
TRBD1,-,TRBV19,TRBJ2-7,TGTGCCAGTAGTATCGGGACAGGAGGCTCCTACGAGCAGTACTTC,CASSIGTGGSYEQYF
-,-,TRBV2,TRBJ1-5,TGTGCCAGCAGTGAAGTCGGTCCCGGGAGCAATCAGCCCCAGCATTTT,CASSEVGPGSNQPQHF
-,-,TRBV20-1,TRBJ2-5,TGCAGTGCTAGATCAGGGGAGACCCAGTACTTC,CSARSGETQYF
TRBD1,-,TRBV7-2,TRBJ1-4,TGTGCCAGCAGCTTATGGACAGGGGGCACCCTTCGAGAAAAACTGTTTTTT,CASSLWTGGTLREKLFF
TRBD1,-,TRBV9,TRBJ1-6,TGTGCCAGCAGCCCATTCCAGGGGGCGCGTTCACCCCTCCACTTT,CASSPFQGARSPLHF
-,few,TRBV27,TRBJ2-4,TGTGCCAGCACCGGGCTAGCAGCCAAAAACATTCAGTACTTC,CASTGLAAKNIQYF
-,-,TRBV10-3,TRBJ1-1,TGTGCCATCAGTGTTAACGGGGGTGCTGAAGCTTTCTTT,CAISVNGGAEAFF
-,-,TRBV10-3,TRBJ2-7,TGTGCCACCTCAGGCGTTATCTCCTACGAGCAGTACTTC,CATSGVISYEQYF
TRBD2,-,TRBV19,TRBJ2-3,TGTGCCAGAACTACCCCGGGACTAGCGGGAGGGCCGAGAACAGATACGCAGTATTTT,CARTTPGLAGGPRTDTQYF
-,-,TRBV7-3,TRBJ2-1,TGTGCCAGCAGCTTTTCCAGCGGGTTCTACAATGAGCAGTTCTTC,CASSFSSGFYNEQFF
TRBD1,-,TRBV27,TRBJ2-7,TGTGCCAGCAGTTTATCCCCGGACAGGATCAAATACGAGCAGTACTTC,CASSLSPDRIKYEQYF
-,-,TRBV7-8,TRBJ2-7,TGTGCCAGCAGCTTAGGAGTTTACGAGCAGTACTTC,CASSLGVYEQYF
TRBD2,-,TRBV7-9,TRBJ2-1,TGTGCCAGCAGCCCACCGACTAGCGGGAGGTACAATGAGCAGTTCTTC,CASSPPTSGRYNEQFF
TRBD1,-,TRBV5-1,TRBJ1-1,TGCGCCAGCAGCTCGGGACAGACAGTGGGCACTGAAGCTTTCTTT,CASSSGQTVGTEAFF
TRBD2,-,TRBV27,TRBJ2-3,TGTGCCAGCAGTATACTAGCGGGGCAGTCGGATACGCAGTATTTT,CASSILAGQSDTQYF
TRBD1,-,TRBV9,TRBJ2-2,TGTGCCAGCAGGGGGACAGCCGGGGAGCTGTTTTTT,CASRGTAGELFF
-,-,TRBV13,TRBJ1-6,TGTGCCAGCAGAATACACCCGGGAGGGGGTGGCTATAATTCACCCCTCCACTTT,CASRIHPGGGGYNSPLHF
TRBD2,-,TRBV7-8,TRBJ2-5,TGTGCCAGCAGCTTAGTACTAGCGCGTCGAGAGACCCAGTACTTC,CASSLVLARRETQYF
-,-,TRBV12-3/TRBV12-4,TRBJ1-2,TGTGCCAGCAGCCGCCGGGACTCTGATGGCTACACCTTC,CASSRRDSDGYTF
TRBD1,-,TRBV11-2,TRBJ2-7,TGTGCCAGCAGCTTAGGGCCAGGGGGTTTTTACGAGCAGTACTTC,CASSLGPGGFYEQYF
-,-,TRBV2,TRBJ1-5,TGTGCCACCCGAAAGTCTAACGAGGGTCAGCCCCAGCATTTT,CATRKSNEGQPQHF
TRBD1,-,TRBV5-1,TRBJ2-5,TGCGCCAGCAGCTACCCGGGACAGGGGCGCCAAGAGACCCAGTACTTC,CASSYPGQGRQETQYF
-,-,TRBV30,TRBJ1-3,TGTGCCCGGAAGAACAGGGCTGGAAACACCATATATTTT,CARKNRAGNTIYF